The T cell receptor (beta chain) described here comes from a study of cytomegalovirus exposure and HLA in healthy donors. Notes on the study in general: In a later analysis, donors in an Asian-associated ancestry cluster reportedly had fewer N-insertions in productive TCRs than the cohort mean. In vitro assays verified that three CMV-associated chains recognized CMV antigens specifically. Later analysis associated a missense DCLRE1C variant with TCR beta V- and J-gene trimming. Association of about 17,000 TCR beta sequences with HLA alleles was found at 0.05 false discovery rate in a later analysis.

Points on this clone: Its antigen is still unknown.

This CDR3 contains 15 residues. With V trimmed by 1 base and J by 5 bases, 3 bases remained unmatched. Germline-derived CDR1 and CDR2 are SGHTA and FQGTGA. It was with 60 Vbeta and 13 Jbeta primers that the PCR ran. TCRdb keeps only in-frame clones here, not all; method: immunoSEQ multiplex PCR. The sample carries fewer than 120,000 clones, roughly 80% recorded once. The clonotype comes from a man aged 30 to 39 in good health and CMV-seropositive. Sequencing used PBMCs. The chain uses TRBV7-3 and TRBJ2-5; TRBD2 matches 11 bases. In DNA, the CDR3 is TGTGCCAGCAGCTTAATAGCGGGGGGGCAGGAGACCCAGTACTTC. This encodes CASSLIAGGQETQYF.